This TCR beta chain originates from a study of identical twins. From the 5' RACE reads, TCRdb called clonotypes with MiXCR, one entry per CDR3 protein. The sample consists of 400,000 to 650,000 distinct CDR3 sequences, around 20% of them appearing once. V was shortened by 4 bases and J by 8 bases, with 18 bases between the two germline ends. Per the germline V gene, CDR1 is PRHDT and CDR2 is FYEKMQ (reference sequence). This CDR3 is 15 amino acids long. This sample was also put to use in a study of T cells expressing NK-cell markers. From that paper: Source material for TCR beta repertoires consisted of sorted CD3+CD56+NKG2C+, CD3+CD56+NKG2C- and CD3+CD56-NKG2C+ T cells. Unclear, still, was the HCMV specificity of the expanded NKG2C+ T cell clones.

The receptor was derived from a woman between 18 and 29 years old in good health. The V and J genes are TRBV13 and TRBJ2-1, with D perhaps TRBD2 (5 bases). The specimen was CD4+ T cells sorted from blood. Here the CDR3 reads CASSYDKGVAHEQFF. The DNA of the CDR3 is TGTGCCAGCAGCTATGACAAGGGAGTCGCTCATGAGCAGTTCTTC.